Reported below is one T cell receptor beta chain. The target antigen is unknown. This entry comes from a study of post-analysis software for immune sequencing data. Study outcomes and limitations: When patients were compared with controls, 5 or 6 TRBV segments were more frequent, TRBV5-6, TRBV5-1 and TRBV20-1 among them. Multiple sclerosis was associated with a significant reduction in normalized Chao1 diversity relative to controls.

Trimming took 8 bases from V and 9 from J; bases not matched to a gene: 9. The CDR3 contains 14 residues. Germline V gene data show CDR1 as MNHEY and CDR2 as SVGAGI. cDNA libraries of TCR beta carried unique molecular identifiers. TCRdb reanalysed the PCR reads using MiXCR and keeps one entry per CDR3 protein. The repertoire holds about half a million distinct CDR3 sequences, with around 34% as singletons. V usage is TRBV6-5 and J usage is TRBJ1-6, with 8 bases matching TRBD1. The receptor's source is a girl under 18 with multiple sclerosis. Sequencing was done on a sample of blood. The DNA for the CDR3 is TGTGCCAGCGGACGACAGGGGTATGGTTCACCCCTCCACTTT. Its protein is CASGRQGYGSPLHF.